This paragraph reports one TCR beta chain. Antigen specificity is unknown. This specimen belongs to a study of cytomegalovirus exposure and HLA in healthy donors. Regarding the study as a whole: It was shown in a later analysis that HLA-associated TCR beta chains were more clonally expanded than other, equally common chains.

The PCR used 60 Vbeta and 13 Jbeta primers. Sequencing used immunoSEQ multiplex PCR; TCRdb keeps in-frame clones, though not all of them. The data contain some 100,000 clones, roughly 79% of them singletons. The sequenced sample consisted of PBMCs. The sequence was obtained from a woman in her seventies in good health and CMV-seropositive.

The CDR3 here is CASRSPGNTEAFF. CDR3 bases: TGTGCCAGCAGGTCGCCAGGGAACACTGAAGCTTTCTTT. J is TRBJ1-1 and V is TRBV28; D gene uncertain. Per the germline V gene, CDR1 is MDHEN and CDR2 is SYDVKM. The CDR3 is 13 residues long. V gave up 6 bases and J gave up 1 base, with 9 bases separating them.